These 28 T cell receptor beta chains came from one sample sequenced in a study of blood T cell repertoires in COVID-19. TCRdb keeps only in-frame clones here, not all; method: immunoSEQ multiplex PCR. In the table there are under 30,000 clones, roughly nine tenths of which are singletons. The sequenced sample was peripheral blood. Receptors were obtained from a man in his fifties or sixties with active COVID-19.

The chain has TRBV28 and TRBJ2-3; possibly TRBD1 for D (7 bases). Per germline, CDR1 MDHEN and CDR2 SYDVKM. This CDR3 region has 16 residues. Trimming took 5 bases from V and 6 from J, leaving 21 bases between them. This CDR3 is CASSQRVRGDGDTQYF. The DNA of the CDR3 is TGTGCCAGCAGTCAACGCGTCAGGGGGGATGGGGATACGCAGTATTTT. Using reference TRBV28 and TRBJ2-3 for the parts outside the CDR3, the full variable domain is DVKVTQSSRYLVKRTGEKVFLECVQDMDHENMFWYRQDPGLGLRLIYFSYDVKMKEKGDIPEGYSVSREKKERFSLILESASTNQTSMYLCASSQRVRGDGDTQYFGPGTRLTVL.

The V call is TRBV7-6, the J call TRBJ2-7; 15 bases line up with TRBD2. V lost 5 bases and J lost 6; bases outside the gene matches: 5. CDR3 length: 15 amino acids. Germline V lookup: CDR1 SGHVS, CDR2 FNYEAQ. The CDR3 protein is CASSPRTSGGGEQYF. The CDR3 bases are TGTGCCAGCAGCCCCCGGACTAGCGGGGGGGGCGAGCAGTACTTC.

The chain carries TRBV29-1 and TRBJ1-1; 7 bases are shared with TRBD1. The CDR3 has 12 amino acids. The V segment lost 1 base and the J segment 5 bases; nucleotides outside the gene matches: 1. Germline CDR1 reads SQVTM; CDR2 reads ANQGSEA. CDR3 protein: CSVEAQGTEAFF. CDR3 bases: TGCAGCGTTGAAGCACAGGGGACTGAAGCTTTCTTT.

This sequence joins TRBV29-1 and TRBJ2-3; a possible D gene is TRBD2 (5 bases). In germline, CDR1 is SQVTM, CDR2 ANQGSEA. This CDR3 is built from 12 residues. V was trimmed by 2 bases and J by 7 bases, leaving 10 bases between them. In DNA form, the CDR3 reads TGCAGCGTTGAACCCGAGGGCCATACGCAGTATTTT. This gives the protein CSVEPEGHTQYF.

V and J are TRBV7-9 and TRBJ2-7; 11 bases are a match to TRBD1. The V gene's germline CDR1 is SEHNR and CDR2 FQNEAQ (reference sequence). J gave up 5 bases and V 0 bases, and 3 bases lay outside the gene matches. The CDR3 loop spans 15 amino acids. CDR3 residues: CASSLAGTGGHEQYF. Here the CDR3 DNA reads TGTGCCAGCAGCTTAGCCGGGACAGGGGGTCACGAGCAGTACTTC.

V usage is TRBV19 and J usage is TRBJ2-7, with a weak D call TRBD1 (6 bases). Per the germline V gene, CDR1 is LNHDA and CDR2 is SQIVND (reference sequence). The CDR3 has 16 residues. V was clipped by 3 bases and J by 4 bases, with 19 bases between them. CDR3 protein: CASSMVWGPLRYEQYF. The CDR3 DNA follows: TGTGCCAGTAGTATGGTGTGGGGGCCTCTCAGGTACGAGCAGTACTTC.

With regard to this clone: Relative to the germline gene, one junction end is altered; a read error may explain this. The chain joins TRBV15 to TRBJ2-3; 11 bases are a match to TRBD2. The CDR3 sequence is 14 residues long. CDR1 and CDR2 (germline): LNHNV, YYDKDF (reference sequence). CDR3 in amino acids: CATSRGQTSGKTHF. DNA for the CDR3: TGTGCCACCAGCAGAGGACAGACTAGCGGGAAGACACATTTT.

The chain carries TRBV29-1 and TRBJ2-7; the match to TRBD1 covers 9 bases. With 3 bases clipped from V and 3 bases from J, the junction kept 0 bases outside the gene matches. There are 12 residues in the CDR3. The germline V gene encodes CDR1 SQVTM and CDR2 ANQGSEA. The CDR3 reads CSVEGQGYEQYF. As DNA, the CDR3 is TGCAGCGTTGAGGGACAGGGCTACGAGCAGTACTTC.

The V and J genes are TRBV30 and TRBJ1-2; perhaps TRBD1 as D (5 bases). There are 12 residues in the CDR3. V dropped 4 bases and J dropped 8 bases, with 14 bases sitting between them. Germline CDR1 GTSNPN, CDR2 SVGIG (reference sequence). The CDR3 nucleotides read TGTGCCTGGACCCGGGGGGTCGGCGGCTACACCTTC. This codes for CAWTRGVGGYTF.

This rearrangement joins TRBV25-1 to TRBJ1-6, with 8 positions matching TRBD1. V shed 5 bases and J 8 bases; nucleotides not matched to a gene: 5. This CDR3 region has 14 residues. Germline V lookup: CDR1 MGHDK, CDR2 SYGVNS. The chain's CDR3 is CASSPTGGDSPLHF. In DNA, the CDR3 is TGTGCCAGCAGTCCTACAGGGGGAGATTCACCCCTCCACTTT. The full variable domain, completed using reference TRBV25-1 and TRBJ1-6, is EADIYQTPRYLVIGTGKKITLECSQTMGHDKMYWYQQDPGMELHLIHYSYGVNSTEKGDLSSESTVSRIRTEHFPLTLESARPSHTSQYLCASSPTGGDSPLHFGNGTRLTVT.

V usage is TRBV7-6 and J usage is TRBJ1-1; TRBD1 is a possible D gene (6 bases). The CDR3 consists of 15 residues. Germline V lookup: CDR1 SGHVS, CDR2 FNYEAQ. The V end was cut by 2 bases, the J end by 1 base, with 11 bases between. The CDR3 DNA follows: TGTGCCAGCAGCTTAAACCGGGACACGAACACTGAAGCTTTCTTT. Amino acids: CASSLNRDTNTEAFF.

The gene calls are TRBV7-2 and TRBJ2-7; 12 bases line up with TRBD2. Germline CDR1 SGHTA, CDR2 FQGNSA. This CDR3 has 15 residues. V lost 5 bases and J lost 6; bases outside the gene matches: 8. The DNA of the CDR3 is TGTGCCAGCAGCCCTACTAGCGGGAGGAGGGTCGAGCAGTACTTC. Encoded protein: CASSPTSGRRVEQYF.

The chain has TRBV7-9 and TRBJ1-6; D perhaps matches TRBD1 (5 bases). In germline, CDR1 is SEHNR, CDR2 FQNEAQ (reference sequence). The CDR3 is 15 amino acids. The V and J ends lost 4 bases and 9 bases respectively, with 16 bases between them. CDR3 protein: CASSSPQGSFSPLHF. The CDR3, as DNA: TGTGCCAGCAGCTCCCCGCAGGGCTCCTTTTCACCCCTCCACTTT. The variable domain in full, completed from reference TRBV7-9 and TRBJ1-6, reads DTGVSQNPRHKITKRGQNVTFRCDPISEHNRLYWYRQTLGQGPEFLTYFQNEAQLEKSRLLSDRFSAERPKGSFSTLEIQRTEQGDSAMYLCASSSPQGSFSPLHFGNGTRLTVT.

V gene TRBV20-1 combines with J gene TRBJ2-1, with 11 bases that match TRBD2. Trimming at V came to 3 bases and at J to 4 bases, leaving 5 bases not matched to a gene. The CDR3 contains 15 residues. Germline CDR1 DFQATT, CDR2 SNEGSKA (reference sequence). This CDR3 reads CSASPTSGGYNEQFF. The CDR3 coding sequence is TGCAGTGCTAGTCCCACTAGCGGGGGATACAATGAGCAGTTCTTC.

The V and J genes are TRBV18 and TRBJ2-7; the D gene is possibly TRBD1 (6 bases). Germline V gives CDR1 KGHSH, CDR2 LQKENI. The CDR3 contains 17 residues. V was shortened by 2 bases and J by 1 base, with 18 bases between the two germline ends. Here the CDR3 reads CASSPVVRRRGSYEQYF. The CDR3 DNA follows: TGTGCCAGCTCACCAGTAGTAAGGAGAAGGGGGTCCTACGAGCAGTACTTC.

This sequence joins TRBV6-5 and TRBJ1-2; 7 bases are a match to TRBD1. The CDR3 consists of 13 residues. Germline V gene sequence: CDR1 MNHEY, CDR2 SVGAGI. V gave up 6 bases and J gave up 2 bases; unmatched junction bases: 3. The chain's CDR3 is CASRRQGNYGYTF. The CDR3 bases are TGTGCCAGCAGAAGACAGGGAAACTATGGCTACACCTTC.

The V gene is TRBV5-5, the J gene TRBJ1-1; D not certain. V gave up 2 bases and J gave up 2 bases, with 10 bases separating them. Germline V gene lookup returns CDR1 SGHKS and CDR2 YYEKEE (reference sequence). CDR3 length: 14 residues. CDR3 region: CASSLRRYNTEAFF. The CDR3 DNA sequence: TGTGCCAGCAGCTTAAGGAGATACAACACTGAAGCTTTCTTT.

The chain carries TRBV5-5 and TRBJ1-1; 9 bases align to TRBD1. The CDR3 is 14 amino acids. Germline CDR1 SGHKS, CDR2 YYEKEE (reference sequence). Losses at the gene ends were 1 base for V and 4 bases for J; bases not matched to a gene: 2. The CDR3 is CASSLRQGGTEAFF. In DNA form, the CDR3 reads TGTGCCAGCAGCTTGCGACAGGGGGGCACTGAAGCTTTCTTT.

The V and J genes are TRBV4-1 and TRBJ1-2; 9 nucleotides match TRBD1. With V trimmed by 6 bases and J by 1 base, 6 bases remained unmatched. Germline CDR1 reads MGHRA; CDR2 reads YSYEKL. The CDR3 has 15 amino acids. CDR3 sequence: CASSRTGGSNYGYTF. CDR3 nucleotides: TGCGCCAGCAGTCGCACAGGGGGCAGTAACTATGGCTACACCTTC.

This clone is a singleton in its sample. V is TRBV5-1 and J is TRBJ1-5, with no clear D. V was clipped by 0 bases and J by 3 bases, with 10 bases between them. CDR1 SGHRS and CDR2 YFSETQ come from the germline V gene. This CDR3 spans 15 amino acids. CDR3 DNA: TGCGCCAGCAGCTTGGATGGCGGGTTCAATCAGCCCCAGCATTTT. It translates to CASSLDGGFNQPQHF.

The chain combines TRBV11-2 with TRBJ1-2, with 8 bases matching TRBD1. Germline trimming cut 3 bases from V and 2 bases from J; bases unmatched to any gene: 11. The CDR3 consists of 17 residues. Germline V gives CDR1 SGHAT, CDR2 FQNNGV. As DNA, the CDR3 is TGTGCCAGCAGCTTCACCCGCGGACAGGGCCTCAACTATGGCTACACCTTC. Protein sequence: CASSFTRGQGLNYGYTF.

This clone was detected once. One end of the junction is discordant with germline, which a read error may explain. V usage is TRBV7-7 and J usage is TRBJ2-2, with unresolved D. Germline V gene sequence: CDR1 SSHAT, CDR2 FNYEAQ (reference sequence). The CDR3 is 14 residues long. In DNA, the CDR3 is TGTGCTAGCAGCTTAGGAGTTGGTACCGGGGAGCTGTTTTTT. It yields the protein CASSLGVGTGELFF.

The V and J genes are TRBV11-2 and TRBJ2-7, with a tentative D call TRBD1 (6 bases). Germline V lookup: CDR1 SGHAT, CDR2 FQNNGV. The length of the CDR3 is 14 residues. Trimming left V 2 bases short and J 2 bases short, with 10 bases between. CDR3 region: CASSLTQGPYEQYF. The DNA for the CDR3 is TGTGCCAGCAGCTTAACCCAGGGGCCCTACGAGCAGTACTTC.

The rearrangement joins TRBV27 to TRBJ2-2; 9 bases map to TRBD2. The CDR3 is 14 amino acids. V gave up 2 bases and J gave up 7 bases; unmatched junction bases: 2. Germline V gene lookup returns CDR1 MNHEY and CDR2 SMNVEV (reference sequence). CDR3 sequence reads: CASSLGTSYGELFF. The CDR3 DNA reads as TGTGCCAGCAGTTTAGGGACTAGCTACGGGGAGCTGTTTTTT.

The chain couples TRBV2 to TRBJ2-1, with TRBD2 as a possible D gene (7 bases). This CDR3 comprises 16 residues. V was shortened by 3 bases and J by 5 bases, with 17 bases between the two germline ends. From germline, CDR1 is SNHLY and CDR2 FYNNEI. The CDR3 region is CASSDSGASGNNEQFF. DNA of the CDR3: TGTGCCAGCAGTGATTCGGGGGCTAGCGGAAACAATGAGCAGTTCTTC.

This chain joins TRBV5-1 and TRBJ2-7, with 9 bases identical to TRBD1. CDR1 and CDR2 from the germline V gene are SGHRS and YFSETQ. V lost 4 bases to trimming and J lost 4 bases; unmatched junction nucleotides: 9. The CDR3 consists of 15 residues. CDR3: CASSPLLGQGYEQYF. CDR3 DNA: TGCGCCAGCAGCCCCCTCTTAGGACAGGGGTACGAGCAGTACTTC.

The chain joins TRBV10-3 to TRBJ1-1, with 9 bases that match TRBD1. Germline V gives CDR1 ENHRY, CDR2 SYGVKD. J gave up 2 bases and V 11 bases, and 3 bases lay outside the gene matches. CDR3 length equals 12 residues. This chain's CDR3 is CAPQGANTEAFF. CDR3 sequence (DNA): TGTGCCCCACAGGGGGCCAACACTGAAGCTTTCTTT.

The chain uses TRBV4-2 and TRBJ2-7, with 8 nucleotides matching TRBD2. Trimming removed 5 bases from V and 2 bases from J; junction bases left unmatched: 11. The V gene's germline CDR1 is LGHNA and CDR2 YNFKEQ. The CDR3 loop spans 16 amino acids. The chain's CDR3 is CASSLNAAGGPYEQYF. CDR3 DNA: TGTGCCAGCAGCTTGAACGCCGCGGGAGGTCCCTACGAGCAGTACTTC.